This T cell receptor (beta chain) was recorded in a study of type 1 regulatory T cells. The wider study: T-allo10 is a Tr1-enriched, alloantigen-specific CD4 T cell product made in vitro.

TCRdb reprocessed the reads with MiXCR, giving one entry per CDR3 protein. The data contain about 62,000 distinct CDR3 sequences, 62% of them singletons. As to this clonotype: The antigen remains unidentified.

The CDR3 contains 14 residues. Germline loops: CDR1 DFQATT, CDR2 SNEGSKA (reference sequence). With V trimmed by 5 bases and J by 4 bases, 9 bases remained unmatched. The sequenced sample consisted of cultured non-Tr1 T cells, either the whole culture or a sorted T cell fraction (not recorded which). This receptor was obtained from a human donor in good health. J is TRBJ2-3 and V is TRBV20-1; 7 nucleotides match TRBD2. The CDR3 is CSAFTASGSDTQYF. The CDR3 coding sequence is TGCAGTGCTTTCACTGCTAGCGGATCAGATACGCAGTATTTT.